The 8 T cell receptor beta chains listed next were all sequenced from one sample in a study of cytomegalovirus exposure and HLA in healthy donors. The PCR employed 60 Vbeta primers together with 13 Jbeta primers. Measured with immunoSEQ multiplex PCR; TCRdb has only the in-frame clones, and not every one. The data hold 65,000 to 70,000 clones, with around three quarters observed a single time. The sample consisted of PBMCs. The receptor set was obtained from a man between 50 and 59 years old in good health and CMV-seronegative.

The chain is built from TRBV9 and TRBJ2-1, with 10 bases fitting TRBD2. Trimming at V came to 2 bases and at J to 14 bases, leaving 16 bases not matched to a gene. Germline V gene data show CDR1 as SGDLS and CDR2 as YYNGEE. CDR3 length: 16 amino acids. Here the CDR3 DNA reads TGTGCCAGCAGCGTGAAGGCTGGACGCACCGGGACTAGCGAGTTCTTC. Protein sequence: CASSVKAGRTGTSEFF.

The genes are TRBV10-3 and TRBJ2-3; possibly TRBD2 for D (5 bases). Germline assignment: CDR1 ENHRY and CDR2 SYGVKD. With 4 bases removed from V and 2 bases from J, the gap between germline ends came to 13 bases. The CDR3 sequence is 15 residues long. CDR3 nucleotide sequence: TGTGCCATCAGTGTTAAGCGGTCCGACACAGATACGCAGTATTTT. Its translation: CAISVKRSDTDTQYF.

The chain joins TRBV29-1 to TRBJ2-7, with 7 bases that match TRBD1. The germline gives CDR1 SQVTM, CDR2 ANQGSEA. V shed 4 bases, J shed 6 bases, and the junction held 9 bases outside the gene matches. CDR3 length equals 13 residues. Here the CDR3 DNA reads TGCAGCGTTGGCCGAAGGACAGGCACCGAGCAGTACTTC. It codes for CSVGRRTGTEQYF.

The V gene is TRBV9, the J gene TRBJ2-5, with TRBD2 matching 9 bases. Unmatched junction bases numbered 21, after V lost 4 bases and J lost 5 bases. Germline V gene sequence: CDR1 SGDLS, CDR2 YYNGEE. The CDR3 contains 19 residues. This chain's CDR3 is CASSPTRWASGTPPETQYF. For the CDR3, the DNA is TGTGCCAGCAGCCCAACCCGATGGGCTAGCGGGACACCCCCGGAGACCCAGTACTTC.

This chain joins TRBV29-1 and TRBJ2-2; D might be TRBD1 (6 bases). Germline CDR1 is SQVTM and CDR2 is ANQGSEA. V was shortened by 7 bases and J by 0 bases, with 9 bases between the two germline ends. CDR3 length equals 13 residues. The CDR3 loop reads CSGGHPNTGELFF. In DNA, the CDR3 is TGCAGCGGGGGACACCCGAACACCGGGGAGCTGTTTTTT.

This clone was counted once. The chain joins TRBV6-1 to TRBJ2-1; D not certain. CDR3 length: 15 residues. Germline V gene lookup returns CDR1 MNHNS and CDR2 SASEGT. V lost 7 bases, J lost 0 bases, and 13 bases lay in between. The CDR3 region is CASTTRSTSYNEQFF. For the CDR3, the DNA is TGTGCCAGCACCACGAGGTCGACCTCCTACAATGAGCAGTTCTTC.

The rearrangement joins TRBV4-1 to TRBJ2-7; no clear D. There are 15 residues in the CDR3. Trimming took off 3 bases at V and 0 bases at J, with 12 bases between the two ends. CDR1 and CDR2 (germline): MGHRA, YSYEKL. The CDR3 is CASSQTDTSSYEQYF. The CDR3, as DNA: TGCGCCAGCAGCCAGACCGACACGAGCTCCTACGAGCAGTACTTC.

The rearrangement uses TRBV6-1 and TRBJ2-7, with a tentative D call TRBD2 (6 bases). The CDR3 contains 13 residues. V was trimmed by 11 bases and J by 0 bases, leaving 14 bases between them. From germline, CDR1 is MNHNS and CDR2 SASEGT. CDR3 in amino acids: CAGWGGDSYEQYF. CDR3 sequence (DNA): TGTGCCGGCTGGGGCGGGGACTCCTACGAGCAGTACTTC.